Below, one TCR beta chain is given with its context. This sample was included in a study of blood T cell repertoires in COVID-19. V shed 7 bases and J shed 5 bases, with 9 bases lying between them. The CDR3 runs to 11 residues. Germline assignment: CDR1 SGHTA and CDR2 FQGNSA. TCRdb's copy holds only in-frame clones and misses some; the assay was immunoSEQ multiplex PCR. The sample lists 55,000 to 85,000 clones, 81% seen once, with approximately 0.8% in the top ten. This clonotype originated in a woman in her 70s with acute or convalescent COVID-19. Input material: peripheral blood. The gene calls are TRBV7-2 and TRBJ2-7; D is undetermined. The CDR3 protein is CASTSLDEQYF. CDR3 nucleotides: TGTGCCAGCACCTCTTTAGACGAGCAGTACTTC.